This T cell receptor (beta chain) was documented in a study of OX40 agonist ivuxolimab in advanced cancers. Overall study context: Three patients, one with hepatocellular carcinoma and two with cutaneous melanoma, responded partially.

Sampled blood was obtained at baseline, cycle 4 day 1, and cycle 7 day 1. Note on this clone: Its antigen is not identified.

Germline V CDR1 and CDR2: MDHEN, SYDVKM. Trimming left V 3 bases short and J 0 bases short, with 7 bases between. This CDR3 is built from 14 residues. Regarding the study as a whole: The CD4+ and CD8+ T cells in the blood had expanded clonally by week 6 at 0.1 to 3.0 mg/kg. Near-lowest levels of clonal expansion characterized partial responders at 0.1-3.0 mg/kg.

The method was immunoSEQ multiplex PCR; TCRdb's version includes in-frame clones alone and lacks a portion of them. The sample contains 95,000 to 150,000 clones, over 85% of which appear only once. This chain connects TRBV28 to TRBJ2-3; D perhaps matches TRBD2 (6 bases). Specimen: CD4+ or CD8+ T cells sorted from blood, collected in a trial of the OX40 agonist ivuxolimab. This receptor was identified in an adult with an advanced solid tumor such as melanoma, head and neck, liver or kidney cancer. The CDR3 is CASSLSGSTDTQYF. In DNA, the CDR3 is TGTGCCAGCAGTTTGAGCGGGAGCACAGATACGCAGTATTTT.